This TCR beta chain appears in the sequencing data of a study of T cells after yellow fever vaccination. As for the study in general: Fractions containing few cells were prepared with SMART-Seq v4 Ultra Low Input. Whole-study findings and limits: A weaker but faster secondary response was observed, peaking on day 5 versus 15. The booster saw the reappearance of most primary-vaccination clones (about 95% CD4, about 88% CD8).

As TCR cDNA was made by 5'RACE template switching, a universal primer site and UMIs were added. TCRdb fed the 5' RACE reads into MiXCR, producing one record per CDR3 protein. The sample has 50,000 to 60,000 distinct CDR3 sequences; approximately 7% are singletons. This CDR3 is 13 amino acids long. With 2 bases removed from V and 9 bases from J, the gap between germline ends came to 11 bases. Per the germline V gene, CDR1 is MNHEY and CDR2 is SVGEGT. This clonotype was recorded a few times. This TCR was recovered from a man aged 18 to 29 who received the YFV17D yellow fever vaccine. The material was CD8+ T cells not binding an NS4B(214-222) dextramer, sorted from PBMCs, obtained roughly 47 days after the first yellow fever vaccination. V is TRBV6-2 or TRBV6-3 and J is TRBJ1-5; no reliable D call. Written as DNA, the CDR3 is TGTGCCAGCAGTTACCTCGGGTCGGGGCCCCAGCATTTT. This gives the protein CASSYLGSGPQHF.